This is a list of T cell receptor beta chains from one sample in a study of CD8+ T cells in alopecia areata. The table came from immunoSEQ multiplex PCR; TCRdb's copy has only in-frame clones and leaves some out. The table shows under 150,000 clones, with about 50% occurring only once. The sequencing input was NKG2D-low CD8+ T cells sorted from blood. These receptors came from a human donor with alopecia areata. Each CDR3 is given with its conserved first and last residue. The order of the fields is CDR3 DNA, CDR3 protein, J gene, V gene, CDR3 length, clone size, D gene. A D gene is named only where the DNA matches it firmly. Only part of the rows carry a size: once, few, many, or a class if the clone is expanded.

TGTGCCAGTAGTCAAACTAGCGGGGGGGTCCTCGAGCAGTTCTTC CASSQTSGGVLEQFF TRBJ2-1 TRBV19 15 few TRBD2
TGCGCCAGTTCTGGTGTGGACGCCAAAAACATTCAGTACTTC CASSGVDAKNIQYF TRBJ2-4 TRBV4-1 14 NA NA
TGCAGTGCTAGATTAGGCGAGCAGTACTTC CSARLGEQYF TRBJ2-7 TRBV20-1 10 NA NA
TGTGCCAGCAGTTTGGGAGGGGAAGGCACTGAAGCTTTCTTT CASSLGGEGTEAFF TRBJ1-1 TRBV27 14 NA NA
TGCAGCGTTGGTCCTAGCGCTGCCTGGGGGAACAATGAGCAGTTCTTC CSVGPSAAWGNNEQFF TRBJ2-1 TRBV29-1 16 few NA
TGTGCCAGCACCCTCGGGGTGGGGAGATATCCTGGGGCCAACGTCCTGACTTTC CASTLGVGRYPGANVLTF TRBJ2-6 TRBV7-9 18 NA NA
TGCGCCAGCAGCTTGATGTCAGAGACCGGGGAGCTGTTTTTT CASSLMSETGELFF TRBJ2-2 TRBV5-1 14 NA NA
TGCAGCGTTGAAACGGGGAAGTCTGGGGCCAACGTCCTGACTTTC CSVETGKSGANVLTF TRBJ2-6 TRBV29-1 15 NA NA
TGCAGCGCGTGGACAGGGTCGACAGATACGCAGTATTTT CSAWTGSTDTQYF TRBJ2-3 TRBV29-1 13 NA TRBD1
TGTGCCTGGAGTTTCGGGGGGGGTGAGACCCAGTACTTC CAWSFGGGETQYF TRBJ2-5 TRBV30 13 NA TRBD2